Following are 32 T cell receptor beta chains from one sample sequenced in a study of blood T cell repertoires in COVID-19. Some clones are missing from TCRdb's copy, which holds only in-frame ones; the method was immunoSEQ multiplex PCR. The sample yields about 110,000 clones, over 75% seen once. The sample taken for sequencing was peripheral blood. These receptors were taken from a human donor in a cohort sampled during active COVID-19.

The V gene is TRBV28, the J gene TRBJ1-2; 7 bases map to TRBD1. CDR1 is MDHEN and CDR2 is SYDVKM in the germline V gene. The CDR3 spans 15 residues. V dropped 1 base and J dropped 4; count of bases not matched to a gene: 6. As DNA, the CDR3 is TGTGCCAGCAGTTTATTCAGGGGGACGGCCTATGGCTACACCTTC. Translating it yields CASSLFRGTAYGYTF.

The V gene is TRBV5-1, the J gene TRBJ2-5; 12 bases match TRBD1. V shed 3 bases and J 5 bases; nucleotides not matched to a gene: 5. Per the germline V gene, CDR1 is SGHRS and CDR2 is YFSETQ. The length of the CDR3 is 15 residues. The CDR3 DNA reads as TGCGCCAGCAGCTCCGGGACAGGGGGCATGGAGACCCAGTACTTC. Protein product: CASSSGTGGMETQYF.

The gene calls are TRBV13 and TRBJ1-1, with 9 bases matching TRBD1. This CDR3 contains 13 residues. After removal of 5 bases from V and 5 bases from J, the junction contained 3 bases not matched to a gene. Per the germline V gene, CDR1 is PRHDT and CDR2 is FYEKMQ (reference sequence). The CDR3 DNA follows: TGTGCCAGCAGCACCGGGACAGGGACTGAAGCTTTCTTT. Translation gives CASSTGTGTEAFF.

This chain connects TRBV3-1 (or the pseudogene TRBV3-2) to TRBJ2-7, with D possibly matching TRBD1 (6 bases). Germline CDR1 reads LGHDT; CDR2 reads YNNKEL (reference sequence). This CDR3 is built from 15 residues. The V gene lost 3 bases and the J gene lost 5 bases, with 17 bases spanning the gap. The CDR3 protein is CASSHSRGRHHEQYF. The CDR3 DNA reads TGTGCCAGCAGCCACTCCAGGGGAAGGCACCACGAGCAGTACTTC.

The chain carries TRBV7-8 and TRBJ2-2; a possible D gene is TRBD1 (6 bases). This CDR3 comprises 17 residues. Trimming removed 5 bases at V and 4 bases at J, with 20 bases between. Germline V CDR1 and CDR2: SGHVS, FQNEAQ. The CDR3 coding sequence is TGTGCCAGCAGCGGCCCTCTTGGGGGCCGGGGCACCGGGGAGCTGTTTTTT. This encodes CASSGPLGGRGTGELFF.

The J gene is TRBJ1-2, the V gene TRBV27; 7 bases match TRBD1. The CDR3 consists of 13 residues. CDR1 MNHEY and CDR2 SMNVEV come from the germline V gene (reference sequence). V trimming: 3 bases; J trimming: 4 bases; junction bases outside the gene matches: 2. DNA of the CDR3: TGTGCCAGCAGTTTTACAGGGGTCTATGGCTACACCTTC. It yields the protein CASSFTGVYGYTF.

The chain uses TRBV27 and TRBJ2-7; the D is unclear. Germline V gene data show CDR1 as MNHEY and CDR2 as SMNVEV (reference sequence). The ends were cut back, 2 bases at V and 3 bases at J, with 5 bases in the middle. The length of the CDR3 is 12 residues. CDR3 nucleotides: TGTGCCAGCAGTTTAAACGGCTACGAGCAGTACTTC. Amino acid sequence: CASSLNGYEQYF.

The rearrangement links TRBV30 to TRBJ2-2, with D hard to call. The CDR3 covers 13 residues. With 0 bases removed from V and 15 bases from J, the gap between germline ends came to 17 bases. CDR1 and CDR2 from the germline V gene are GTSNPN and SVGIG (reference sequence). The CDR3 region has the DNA TGTGCCTGGAGTGTAACGCTATTCGTATTCATGTTTTTT. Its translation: CAWSVTLFVFMFF.

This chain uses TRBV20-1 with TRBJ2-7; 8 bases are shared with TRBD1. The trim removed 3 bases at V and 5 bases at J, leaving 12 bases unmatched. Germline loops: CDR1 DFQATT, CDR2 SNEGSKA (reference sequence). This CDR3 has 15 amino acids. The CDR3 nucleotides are TGCAGTGCTAGTAGTCGGGGACAGGTGATCCACGAGCAGTACTTC. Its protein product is CSASSRGQVIHEQYF.

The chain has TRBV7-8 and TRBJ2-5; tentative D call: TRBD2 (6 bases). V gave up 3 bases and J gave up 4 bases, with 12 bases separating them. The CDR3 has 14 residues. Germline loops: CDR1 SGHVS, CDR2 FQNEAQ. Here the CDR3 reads CASSFSPGVETQYF. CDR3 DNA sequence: TGTGCCAGCAGCTTTTCGCCGGGAGTAGAGACCCAGTACTTC.

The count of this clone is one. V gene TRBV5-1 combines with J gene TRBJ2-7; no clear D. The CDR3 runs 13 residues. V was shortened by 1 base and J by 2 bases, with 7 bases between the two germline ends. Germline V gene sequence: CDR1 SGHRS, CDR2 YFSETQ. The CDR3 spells CASSLSSTYEQYF. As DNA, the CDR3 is TGCGCCAGCAGCTTGTCATCCACCTACGAGCAGTACTTC.

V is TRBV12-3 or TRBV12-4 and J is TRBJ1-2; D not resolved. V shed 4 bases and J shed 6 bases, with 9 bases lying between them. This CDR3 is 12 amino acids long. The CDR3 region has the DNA TGTGCCAGCAGTTCGGACTTGCATGGCTACACCTTC. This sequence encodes CASSSDLHGYTF.

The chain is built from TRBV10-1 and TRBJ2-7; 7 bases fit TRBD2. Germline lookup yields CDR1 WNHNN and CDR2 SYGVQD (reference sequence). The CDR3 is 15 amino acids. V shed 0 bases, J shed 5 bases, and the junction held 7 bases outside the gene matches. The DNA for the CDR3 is TGCGCCAGCAGTGAGTCTGGGGCGGGAGTCGACGAGCAGTACTTC. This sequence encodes CASSESGAGVDEQYF.

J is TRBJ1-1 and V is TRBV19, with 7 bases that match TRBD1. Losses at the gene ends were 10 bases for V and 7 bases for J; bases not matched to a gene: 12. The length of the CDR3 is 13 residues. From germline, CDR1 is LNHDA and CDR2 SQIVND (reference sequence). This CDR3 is CATTSGQTIEAFF. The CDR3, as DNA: TGTGCCACCACATCGGGACAGACGATTGAAGCTTTCTTT.

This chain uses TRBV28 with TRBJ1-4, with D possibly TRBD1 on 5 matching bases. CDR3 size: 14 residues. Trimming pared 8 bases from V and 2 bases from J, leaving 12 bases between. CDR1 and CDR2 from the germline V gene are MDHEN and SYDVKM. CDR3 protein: CASRLGGTNEKLFF. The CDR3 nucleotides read TGTGCCAGCCGCCTCGGGGGGACTAATGAAAAACTGTTTTTT.

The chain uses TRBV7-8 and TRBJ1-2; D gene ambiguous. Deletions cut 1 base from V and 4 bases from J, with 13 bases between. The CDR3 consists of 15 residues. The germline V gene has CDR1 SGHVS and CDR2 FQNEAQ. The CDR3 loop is CASSLGVGASYGYTF. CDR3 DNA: TGTGCCAGCAGCTTAGGTGTAGGCGCTAGCTATGGCTACACCTTC.

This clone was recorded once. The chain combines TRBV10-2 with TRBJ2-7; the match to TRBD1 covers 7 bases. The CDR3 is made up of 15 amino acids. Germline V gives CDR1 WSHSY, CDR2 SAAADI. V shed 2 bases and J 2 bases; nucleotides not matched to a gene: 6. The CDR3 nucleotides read TGCGCCAGCAGTGAGGCCCCCGGGACAGCCTACGAGCAGTACTTC. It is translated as CASSEAPGTAYEQYF.

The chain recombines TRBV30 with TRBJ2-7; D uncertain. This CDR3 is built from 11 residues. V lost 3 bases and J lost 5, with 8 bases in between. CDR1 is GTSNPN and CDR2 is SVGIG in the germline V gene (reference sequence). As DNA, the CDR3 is TGTGCCTGGAGCGCGAGCCACGAGCAGTACTTC. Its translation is CAWSASHEQYF.

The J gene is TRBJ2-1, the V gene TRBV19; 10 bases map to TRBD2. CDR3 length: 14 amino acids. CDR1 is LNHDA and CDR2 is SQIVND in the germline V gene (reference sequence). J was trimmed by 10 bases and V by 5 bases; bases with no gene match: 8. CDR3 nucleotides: TGTGCCAGTAGTTTATGGACTAGCGGCGACGAGCAGTTCTTC. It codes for CASSLWTSGDEQFF.

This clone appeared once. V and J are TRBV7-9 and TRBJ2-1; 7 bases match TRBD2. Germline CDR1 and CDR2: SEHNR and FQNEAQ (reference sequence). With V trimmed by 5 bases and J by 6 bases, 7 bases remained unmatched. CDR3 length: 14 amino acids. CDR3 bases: TGTGCCAGCAGCCCCAGCGGGGCTGCCAATGAGCAGTTCTTC. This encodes CASSPSGAANEQFF.

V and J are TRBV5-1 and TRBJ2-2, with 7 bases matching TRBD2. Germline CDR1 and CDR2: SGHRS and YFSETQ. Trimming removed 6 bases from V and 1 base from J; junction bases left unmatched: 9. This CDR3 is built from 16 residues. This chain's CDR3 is CASTQIERGNTGELFF. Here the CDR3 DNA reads TGCGCCAGCACTCAGATCGAGCGGGGGAACACCGGGGAGCTGTTTTTT.

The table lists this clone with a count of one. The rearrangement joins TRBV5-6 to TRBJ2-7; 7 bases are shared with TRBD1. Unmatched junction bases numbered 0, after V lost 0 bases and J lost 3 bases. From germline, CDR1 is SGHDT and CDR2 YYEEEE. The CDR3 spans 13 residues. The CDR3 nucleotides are TGTGCCAGCAGCTTGGACAGGGGCTACGAGCAGTACTTC. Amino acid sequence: CASSLDRGYEQYF.

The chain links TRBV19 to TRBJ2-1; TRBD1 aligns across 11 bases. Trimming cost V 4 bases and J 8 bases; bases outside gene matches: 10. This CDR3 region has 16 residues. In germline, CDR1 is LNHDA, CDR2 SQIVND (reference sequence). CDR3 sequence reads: CASSKEGTGGLDEQFF. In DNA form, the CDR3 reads TGTGCCAGTAGTAAAGAGGGGACAGGGGGGCTCGATGAGCAGTTCTTC.

CDR3 in amino acids: CATRQGQGAGQPQHF. The CDR3 nucleotides read TGTGCCACCCGGCAGGGACAGGGGGCCGGGCAGCCCCAGCATTTT. The rearrangement links TRBV24-1 to TRBJ1-5, with TRBD1 matching 12 bases. Germline V gives CDR1 KGHDR, CDR2 SFDVKD. This CDR3 region has 15 residues. The V segment lost 9 bases and the J segment 7 bases; nucleotides outside the gene matches: 9.

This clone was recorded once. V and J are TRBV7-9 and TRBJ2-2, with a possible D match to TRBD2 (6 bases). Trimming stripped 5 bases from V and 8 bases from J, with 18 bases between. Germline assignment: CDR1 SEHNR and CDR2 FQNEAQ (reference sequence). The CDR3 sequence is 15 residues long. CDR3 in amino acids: CASSPEGPRVGELFF. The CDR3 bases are TGTGCCAGCAGCCCGGAGGGGCCCCGAGTTGGGGAGCTGTTTTTT.

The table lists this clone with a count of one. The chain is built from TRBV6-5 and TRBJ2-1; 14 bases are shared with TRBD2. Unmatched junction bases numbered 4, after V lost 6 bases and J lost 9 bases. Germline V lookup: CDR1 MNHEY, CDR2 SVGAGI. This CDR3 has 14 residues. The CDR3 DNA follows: TGTGCCAGCAGCGGGACTAGCGGGAGAGGTGAGCAGTTCTTC. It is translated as CASSGTSGRGEQFF.

CDR3 in DNA: TGTGCCAGCAGTTACCGAGGACAGGGCGAGCAGTACTTC. This translates into CASSYRGQGEQYF. The rearrangement joins TRBV6-5 to TRBJ2-7; 8 bases are shared with TRBD1. The germline V gene encodes CDR1 MNHEY and CDR2 SVGAGI. The CDR3 extends over 13 amino acids. Unmatched junction bases numbered 3, after V lost 2 bases and J lost 6 bases.

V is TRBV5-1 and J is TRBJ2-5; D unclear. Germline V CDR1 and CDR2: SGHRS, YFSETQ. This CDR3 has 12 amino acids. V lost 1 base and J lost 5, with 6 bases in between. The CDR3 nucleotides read TGCGCCAGCAGCTTGTCGTCCGAGACCCAGTACTTC. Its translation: CASSLSSETQYF.

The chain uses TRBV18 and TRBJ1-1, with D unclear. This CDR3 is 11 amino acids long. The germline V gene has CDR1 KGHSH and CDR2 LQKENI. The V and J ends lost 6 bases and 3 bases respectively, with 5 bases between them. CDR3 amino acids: CASSPDTEAFF. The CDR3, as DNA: TGTGCCAGCTCCCCGGACACTGAAGCTTTCTTT.

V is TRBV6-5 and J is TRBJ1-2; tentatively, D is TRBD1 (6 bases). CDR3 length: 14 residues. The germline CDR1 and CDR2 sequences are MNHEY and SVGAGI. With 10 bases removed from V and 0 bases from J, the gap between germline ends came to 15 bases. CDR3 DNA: TGTGCCACCTCAGACAGGTCGACTAACTATGGCTACACCTTC. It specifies CATSDRSTNYGYTF.

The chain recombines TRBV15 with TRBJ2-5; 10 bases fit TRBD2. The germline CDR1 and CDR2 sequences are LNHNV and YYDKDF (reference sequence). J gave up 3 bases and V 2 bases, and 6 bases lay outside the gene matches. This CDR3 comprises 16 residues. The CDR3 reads CATSRPSGREKETQYF. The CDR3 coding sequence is TGTGCCACCAGCAGACCTAGCGGGAGAGAAAAAGAGACCCAGTACTTC.

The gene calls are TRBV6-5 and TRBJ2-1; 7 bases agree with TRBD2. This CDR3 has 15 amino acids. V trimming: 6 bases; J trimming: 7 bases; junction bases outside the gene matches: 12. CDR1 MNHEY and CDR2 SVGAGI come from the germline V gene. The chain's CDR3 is CASSRGGGLWNEQFF. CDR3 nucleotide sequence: TGTGCCAGCAGCAGAGGCGGGGGTCTTTGGAATGAGCAGTTCTTC.